The TCR beta chain under discussion was sequenced for a study of blood T cells in healthy people across ages. The second PCR ran about 6 to 11 cycles with a sample-barcoded 5' primer and J-beta primers. Each CDR3 protein gets one entry after TCRdb re-called the 5' RACE reads with MiXCR. Of 1.5 million to 1.9 million distinct CDR3 sequences detected, approximately 42% appear once; the ten largest clones hold less than 5%. The CDR3 has 15 amino acids. V lost 4 bases, J lost 2 bases, and 14 bases lay in between. Every sample had a minimum of 7 million PBMCs isolated. Each sample yielded at least 5.5 micrograms of PBMC total RNA.

This sequence originates from a young woman in good health. Sequencing was done on a sample of blood. The chain carries TRBV12-3 or TRBV12-4 and TRBJ1-2; unclear D gene. The CDR3 DNA sequence: TGTGCCAGCAGTTCGTTACAGCTTTTCAACTATGGCTACACCTTC. Its translation: CASSSLQLFNYGYTF.